This entry features one T cell receptor (beta chain) sequence. Original processing notes: Reference gene primer amplification gave nucleated cell count estimates. The assay was immunoSEQ multiplex PCR, and TCRdb's table has in-frame clones only and misses some. That table supplies the V and J calls and clone size; D and trimming were determined from the DNA. This table has about 130,000 clones, approximately 87% appearing once. This specimen belongs to a study of blood T cell repertoires in COVID-19. Whole-study context: Samples taken during acute and convalescent COVID-19 were collected in the United States, Italy and Spain. PBMCs, B-cell-depleted T cells, or T cells provided the cDNA or gDNA that made up the material.

The sequencing sample was made of peripheral blood. The receptor comes from a man in his fifties with active COVID-19.

The DNA of the CDR3 is TGTGCCAGCAGCTCCGAGCCAGGACAGGGCGAGCAGTACTTC. The encoded protein is CASSSEPGQGEQYF. This sequence joins TRBV7-2 and TRBJ2-7; 8 bases map to TRBD1. The CDR3 runs 14 residues. Looked up from germline, CDR1 is SGHTA and CDR2 is FQGNSA. The junction had 8 bases not matched to a gene; V was cut back by 4 bases and J by 6 bases.